The 7 T cell receptor beta chains given below trace back to one sample, sequenced in a study of OX40 agonist ivuxolimab in advanced cancers. Clones were read by immunoSEQ multiplex PCR, and TCRdb kept only the in-frame ones, dropping some. The data contain about 19,000 clones, approximately 82% of them singletons. The specimen comprised CD4+ or CD8+ T cells sorted from blood, sampled in a trial of the OX40 agonist ivuxolimab. The receptors were sampled from an adult with an advanced solid tumor such as melanoma, head and neck, liver or kidney cancer.

This clone appeared a single time. The genes are TRBV21-1 and TRBJ1-5; the listed D gene, TRBD1, was not tested against the DNA. TRBV21-1 is recorded as a pseudogene. The CDR3 runs to 12 residues. In nucleotides, the CDR3 is TGTGCCAGCAAAACAGGGTACCAGCCCCAGCATTTT. It yields the protein CASKTGYQPQHF.

The chain is built from TRBV6-5 and TRBJ2-7; TRBD1 matches 9 bases. The germline CDR1 and CDR2 sequences are MNHEY and SVGAGI. V shed 4 bases, J shed 2 bases, and the junction held 3 bases outside the gene matches. CDR3 size: 14 residues. The CDR3 loop reads CASSSGTGPYEQYF. The CDR3 DNA follows: TGTGCCAGCAGTTCCGGGACAGGGCCCTACGAGCAGTACTTC.

This clone was counted between two and nine times. The chain combines TRBV2 with TRBJ2-3; D is perhaps TRBD1 (6 bases). V lost 3 bases to trimming and J lost 0 bases, with 10 bases between them. The CDR3 has 15 amino acids. Looked up from germline, CDR1 is SNHLY and CDR2 is FYNNEI. CDR3 amino acids: CASSDGQFSTDTQYF. CDR3 in DNA: TGTGCCAGCAGTGATGGACAGTTCAGCACAGATACGCAGTATTTT.

The J gene is TRBJ1-2, the V gene TRBV7-6, with D unresolved. The CDR3 loop spans 12 amino acids. V was shortened by 9 bases and J by 3 bases, with 11 bases between the two germline ends. The germline gives CDR1 SGHVS, CDR2 FNYEAQ. In DNA form, the CDR3 reads TGTGCCAGGGTAAGCACAGACTATGGCTACACCTTC. Translation gives CARVSTDYGYTF.

The rearrangement joins TRBV19 to TRBJ2-1; no reliable D call. The V gene lost 3 bases and the J gene lost 7 bases, with 10 bases spanning the gap. The CDR3 extends over 13 amino acids. Germline V gene data show CDR1 as LNHDA and CDR2 as SQIVND (reference sequence). Here the CDR3 reads CASSIARSNEQFF. The CDR3, as DNA: TGTGCCAGTAGTATCGCTAGATCTAATGAGCAGTTCTTC.

V gene TRBV6-5 combines with J gene TRBJ2-7; 8 nucleotides agree with TRBD1. V dropped 5 bases and J dropped 6; count of bases not matched to a gene: 9. The germline V gene has CDR1 MNHEY and CDR2 SVGAGI. The CDR3 runs 14 residues. CDR3 loop: CASSPRTGNGEQYF. In nucleotides, the CDR3 is TGTGCCAGCAGTCCTAGGACAGGGAACGGCGAGCAGTACTTC.

The chain links TRBV2 to TRBJ2-3, with D perhaps matching TRBD1 (5 bases). The CDR3 has 16 residues. Germline lookup yields CDR1 SNHLY and CDR2 FYNNEI. With 1 base removed from V and 3 bases from J, the gap between germline ends came to 14 bases. The CDR3 sequence is CASSEVGKGFTDTQYF. The CDR3 DNA is TGTGCCAGCAGTGAAGTTGGTAAGGGGTTTACAGATACGCAGTATTTT.